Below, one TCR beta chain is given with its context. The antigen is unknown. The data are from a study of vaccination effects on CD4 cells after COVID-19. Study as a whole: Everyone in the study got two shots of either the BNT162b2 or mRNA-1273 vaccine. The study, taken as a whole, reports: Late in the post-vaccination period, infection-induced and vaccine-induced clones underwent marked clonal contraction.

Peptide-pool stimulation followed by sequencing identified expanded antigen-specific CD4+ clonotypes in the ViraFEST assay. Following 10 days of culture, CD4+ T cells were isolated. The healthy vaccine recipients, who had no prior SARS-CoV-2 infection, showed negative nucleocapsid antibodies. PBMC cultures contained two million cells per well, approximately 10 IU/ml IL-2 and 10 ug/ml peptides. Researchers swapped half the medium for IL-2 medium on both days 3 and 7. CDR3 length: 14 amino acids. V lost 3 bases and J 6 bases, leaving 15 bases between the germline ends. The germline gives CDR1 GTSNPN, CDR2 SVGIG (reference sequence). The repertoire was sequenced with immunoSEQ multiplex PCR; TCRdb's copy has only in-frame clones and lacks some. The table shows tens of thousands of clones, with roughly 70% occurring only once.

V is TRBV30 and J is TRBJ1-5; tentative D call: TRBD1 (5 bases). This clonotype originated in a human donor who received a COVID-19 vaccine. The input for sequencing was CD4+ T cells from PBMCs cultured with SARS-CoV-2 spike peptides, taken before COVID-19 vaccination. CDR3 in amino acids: CAWSRGQGRQPQHF. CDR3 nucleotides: TGTGCCTGGAGCCGAGGGCAGGGCCGTCAGCCCCAGCATTTT.